This TCR beta chain originates from a study of blood T cells in healthy people across ages. Study information: Template switching retrieved approximately one barcoded beta molecule for each two T cells.

A J-beta primer mix and a sample-barcoded 5' primer were used in a second PCR of about 7 to 12 cycles. Sequencing of every sample gave 2.5 million or more CDR3-containing paired-end reads. TCRdb fed the 5' RACE reads into MiXCR, producing one record per CDR3 protein. The sample shows 650,000 to 1,000,000 distinct CDR3 sequences, 35% to 40% of them seen only once. The CDR3 has 13 residues. Looked up from germline, CDR1 is DFQATT and CDR2 is SNEGSKA (reference sequence). Trimming removed 1 base from V and 6 bases from J, with 13 bases in between. Individuals who donated were healthy Caucasians from Russia aged 6 to 90. Isolation yielded PBMCs, at least 6 million per sample, in every case. In this sample, this clonotype turned up a few times.

This chain uses TRBV20-1 with TRBJ2-7; no reliable D call. Sequenced input: blood. This TCR derives from a man between 18 and 35 years old in good health. The CDR3 sequence is CSARGAPTPEQYF. CDR3 nucleotides: TGCAGTGCTAGAGGTGCCCCCACTCCCGAGCAGTACTTC.